This TCR beta chain was retrieved from a study of CD8 T cell repertoires and HIV-1 epitope variants (dated by TCRdb to the early 2020s). The study in broad terms: In separate culture wells, T cells were stimulated with each of twenty-five peptides that represented autologous and known Gag and Nef epitope variants. The epitopes tested covered three Gag epitope families plus Nef HW9 and YT9. A total of about 87 T cell cultures were run, with each culture condition done in triplicate except for one peptide, which was done in duplicate. Control conditions included a CMV, EBV and flu peptide pool, the Ebola AY9 epitope as negative control, and a no-peptide well. Cultures were maintained for 10 days in IMDM with gentamicin, and half-media changes adding IL-2, IL-7 and IL-15 were performed on days 3 and 7. A 1M T cell aliquot was kept as an uncultured baseline condition, separate from the 80 or so T cell cultures. Using the EasySep Human T Cell Enrichment Kit, T cells were enriched and then co-cultured with an equal number of autologous T cell-negative cells acting as antigen-presenting cells. Summary of the overall study and its limitations: The Nef KF9 family was recognized by five clonotypes and the HW9 family by one, and no responses to the TAALDMSHF plasma variant were observed. The study identified 8 or 9 antigen-specific TCR beta clonotypes, over 5 of which appeared to be cross-reactive for autologous or known escape epitope variants. The assay identified only TCR beta chains and indicated proliferation to antigen, not T cell function or cytokine profile.

V is trimmed back by 5 bases and J by 7 bases, and the junction contains 10 bases that no gene match accounts for. From the cysteine up to the phenylalanine, the CDR3 has a length of 15 residues. Only the CDR3 part of the read is kept: 45 bases, read in frame from the first base. CDR1 and CDR2 were assigned from the germline V gene (reference sequence) as LNHDA and SQIVND. The EasySep Human CD8+ T Cell Enrichment Kit was used on day 10 to isolate CD8+ T cells from every culture. With respect to this clone: No antigen is known for it. Base qualities are missing; no much larger clone stands one base away.

The immunoSEQ platform was used to sequence TCR beta CDR3 regions at survey depth. The QIAamp DNA micro kit was used to extract genomic DNA from every cultured and uncultured CD8+ T cell population. Turning to the authors' computational methods: Samples with fewer than 5,000 productive reads were excluded, which removed about 7% of the roughly 75 HIV peptide-stimulated cultures. Sequences were trimmed to CDR3 by a MANAFEST web app, and nonproductive sequences, CDR3s under 5 amino acids, and sequences not starting with C or ending with F/W were removed. To count as antigen-specific, a clonotype had to be expanded in at least 2 of 3 replicates compared with the no-peptide control at FDR 0.01, and only within one epitope family. In addition, a specific clonotype needed a frequency at least fivefold higher than in wells stimulated with peptides from other epitope families. Drawn from immuneACCESS, this table holds only the in-frame rearrangements with V and J called that TCRdb kept. Clones are partly lost; checked studies trace under half to an unresolved V gene and leave the rest unexplained. Clone size and V and J calls were adopted from that table, with D and trimming inferred from the DNA. The sample records approximately 6,000 clones, around 66% of which are singletons. Of the sample, over 40% is held by the ten largest clones.

The sequence is built from TRBV19 and TRBJ1-4, and 7 junctional nucleotides match TRBD1. The sample comprised cultured CD8+ T cells derived from PBMCs. This receptor was obtained from a male donor with HIV. In nucleotides, the sequence is TGTGCCAGTAGTGTTACCCGGGACAGAATTGAAAAACTGTTTTTT. Translated, it reads CASSVTRDRIEKLFF.